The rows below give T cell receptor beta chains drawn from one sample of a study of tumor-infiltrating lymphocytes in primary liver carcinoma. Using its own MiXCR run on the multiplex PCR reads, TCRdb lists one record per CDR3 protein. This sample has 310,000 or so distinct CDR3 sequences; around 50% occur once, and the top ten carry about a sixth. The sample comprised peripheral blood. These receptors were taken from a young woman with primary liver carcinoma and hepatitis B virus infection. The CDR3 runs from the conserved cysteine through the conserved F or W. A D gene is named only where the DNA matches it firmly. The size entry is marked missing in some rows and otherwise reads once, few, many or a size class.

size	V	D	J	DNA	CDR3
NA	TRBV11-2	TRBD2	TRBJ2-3	TGTGCCAGCAGCTTGGAGACTAGCCCAGACACAGATACGCAGTATTTT	CASSLETSPDTDTQYF
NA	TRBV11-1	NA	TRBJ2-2	TGTGCCAGCAGCTTTGCGCGGGCGGGCACCGTGGAGCTGTTGTTT	CASSFARAGTVELLF
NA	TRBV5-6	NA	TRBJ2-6	TGCGCCAGCAGCCCGACCGGTGGCATGGGCTCTGGGGCCAACGTCATGACTTTC	CASSPTGGMGSGANVMTF
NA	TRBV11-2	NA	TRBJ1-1	TGTGTCAGCAGCCTAGCCGGGGGGAGGGATGAAGCTTTCTTT	CVSSLAGGRDEAFF
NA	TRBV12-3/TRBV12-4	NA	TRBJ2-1	TGTGCCAGCAGTTTCGGCGATCCGACCTACAATGAGCAGTTCTTC	CASSFGDPTYNEQFF
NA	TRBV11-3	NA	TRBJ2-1	TGTGCCAGCAGCTCCGGCCTAACGGGGAAGGTTGGGCAGTTCTTC	CASSSGLTGKVGQFF
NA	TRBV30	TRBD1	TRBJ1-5	TGTGCCTGGAGTTTCTCCTCGGACAGGGGACAGCCCCAGCATTTT	CAWSFSSDRGQPQHF
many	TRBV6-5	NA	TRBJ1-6	TGTGCCACCCTCCTTGGGTGGGGGCATTTCTCACCCCTCCACTTT	CATLLGWGHFSPLHF
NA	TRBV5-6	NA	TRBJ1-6	TGTGCCAGCAGCTTGTACGGAGAGTATAATTCACCCCTCCACTTT	CASSLYGEYNSPLHF
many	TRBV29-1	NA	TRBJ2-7	TGCAGCGTTCCGGGACCGACACTCTACGAGCAGTACTTC	CSVPGPTLYEQYF
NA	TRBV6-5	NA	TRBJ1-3	TGTGCCAGCAGTTACGCCCCAAAGGGAAAACCCGGAAACACCATATATTTT	CASSYAPKGKPGNTIYF
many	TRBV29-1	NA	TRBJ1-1	TGCAGCTCGCGTTGGGGGACTGAAGCTTTCTTT	CSSRWGTEAFF
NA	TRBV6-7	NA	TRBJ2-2	TGTGCCACCCTAATTAACATGGTGGCCGGGGAGCTGTTTTTT	CATLINMVAGELFF
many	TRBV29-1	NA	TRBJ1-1	TGCAGCGTTGAAGCCTACTTGGGGCTTAAAGCTTTCTTT	CSVEAYLGLKAFF
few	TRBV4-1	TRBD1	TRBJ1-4	TGCACCAGCAGCCTAACCGGGACAGGGGGCGCCTTTGAAAAACTGTTTTTT	CTSSLTGTGGAFEKLFF
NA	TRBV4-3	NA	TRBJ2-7	TGCGCCAGCAGCCAACACGGGACGGAAGGGATCGAGCAGTACTTC	CASSQHGTEGIEQYF
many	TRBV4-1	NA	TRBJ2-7	TGCGCCAGCAGCCAAGATCAGCACTACGAGCAGTACTTC	CASSQDQHYEQYF
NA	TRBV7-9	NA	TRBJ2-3	TGTACCAGCAGCTTAATCGGGCAGAAAACAGATACGCAGTATTTT	CTSSLIGQKTDTQYF
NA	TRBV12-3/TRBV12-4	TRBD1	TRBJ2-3	TGTGCCAGCAGTCGTATGGCGACAGGGGAAGCAGATACGCAGTATTTT	CASSRMATGEADTQYF
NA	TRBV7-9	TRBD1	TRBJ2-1	TGTGCCAGCAGCTTCTTAGGACAGGGTACTAAGGATGAGCAGTTCTTC	CASSFLGQGTKDEQFF
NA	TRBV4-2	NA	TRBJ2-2	TGTGCCAGCAGCCCACAATCTAGCCCCCAAAACACCGGGGAGCTGTTTTTT	CASSPQSSPQNTGELFF
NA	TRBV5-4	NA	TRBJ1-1	TGTGCCAGCAGCTCAATGGGCCCGGGGACTGAAGCTTTCTTT	CASSSMGPGTEAFF
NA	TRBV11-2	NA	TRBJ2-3	TGTGCCAGCAGCTCCATTTGGAGGGTATGGAGGTCCGGAGGGACAAGCACAGATACGCAGTATTTT	CASSSIWRVWRSGGTSTDTQYF
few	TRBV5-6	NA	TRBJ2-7	TGTGCCAGCAGCTTGATTCGGAGACTACCCTACGAGCAGTACTTC	CASSLIRRLPYEQYF
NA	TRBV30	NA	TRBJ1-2	TGTGCCTCCGCCGGGACTCTCTGGTCTGGCTACACCTTC	CASAGTLWSGYTF
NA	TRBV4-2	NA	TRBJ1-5	TGTGCCAGCGGCCAAGATCAGGTAGGTCTCAATCAGCCCCAGCATTTT	CASGQDQVGLNQPQHF
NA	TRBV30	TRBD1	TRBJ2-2	TGTGCCTGGAGTCGGGACAGGGTGAACACCGGGGAGCTGTTTTTT	CAWSRDRVNTGELFF
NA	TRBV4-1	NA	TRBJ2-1	TGCGCCAGCAGCCAATCCGGGACCTTCAATGAGCAGTTCTTC	CASSQSGTFNEQFF
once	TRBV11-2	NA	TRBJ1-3	TGTGCCAGCAGCTTATATCCCGCCCGGTATACTGGAAACACCATATATTTC	CASSLYPARYTGNTIYF
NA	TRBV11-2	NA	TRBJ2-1	TGTGCCAGCAGCGTGAGTAACGAGCAGTTCTTC	CASSVSNEQFF
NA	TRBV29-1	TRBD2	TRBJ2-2	TGCAGCGTGAAAGCGGCACTAGCGGGGAACACCCGGGAGCTGTTTTTT	CSVKAALAGNTRELFF
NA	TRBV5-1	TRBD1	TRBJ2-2	TGCGCCAGTAGCTCGACAGGGGACACCGGGGAGCTGTTTTTT	CASSSTGDTGELFF
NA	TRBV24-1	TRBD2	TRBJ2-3	TGTGCCACCCAAGAGAGCGGGGTCACAGATACGCAGTATTTT	CATQESGVTDTQYF
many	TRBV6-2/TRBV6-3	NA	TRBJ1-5	TGTGCCAGCAGTCCTCTCCGGGGCCACCAGCCCCAGCATTTT	CASSPLRGHQPQHF
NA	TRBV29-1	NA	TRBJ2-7	TGCAGCGTTGAAAGTCCCGGGACATACGAGCAGTACTTC	CSVESPGTYEQYF
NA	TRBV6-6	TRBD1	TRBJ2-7	TGTGCCAGCAACCCGACAGGGCGGAGGTACGAGCAGTACTTC	CASNPTGRRYEQYF
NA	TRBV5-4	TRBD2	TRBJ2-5	TGTGCCAGCAGCCCGCCTGGGAAGTCGCTAGCGGGAATAGGAGAGACCCAGTACTTC	CASSPPGKSLAGIGETQYF
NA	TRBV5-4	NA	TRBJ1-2	TGTGCCAGCAGCATGGCAGGGCGCTATGAGGGCTACACCTTC	CASSMAGRYEGYTF
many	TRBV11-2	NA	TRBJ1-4	TGTGCCAGCAGCTCACCGACGACGGAATTTAATGAAAAACTGTTTTTT	CASSSPTTEFNEKLFF
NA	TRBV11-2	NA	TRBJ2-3	TGTGCCGGCAGCTTAGATCGGGCCCGACAATTCACAGATACGCAGTATTTT	CAGSLDRARQFTDTQYF